This T cell receptor beta chain was profiled in a study of blood T cells in healthy people across ages. Per the germline V gene, CDR1 is ENHRY and CDR2 is SYGVKD. The CDR3 spans 18 residues. Trimming removed 3 bases from V and 0 bases from J; junction bases left unmatched: 11. Primers used in a second PCR of roughly 6 to 11 cycles were a sample-barcoded 5' primer and a J-beta primer mix. MiXCR was run by TCRdb on the 5' RACE reads, yielding one entry per CDR3 protein. Of more than 650,000 distinct CDR3 sequences in the sample, approximately 53% were seen once. The chain combines TRBV10-3 with TRBJ2-3; 8 bases agree with TRBD1. This TCR was recovered from a man older than 75 in good health. The material sequenced was blood. CDR3 amino acids: CAISDWGQDHSSTDTQYF. The CDR3 bases are TGTGCCATCAGTGATTGGGGACAGGACCATTCTAGCACAGATACGCAGTATTTT.